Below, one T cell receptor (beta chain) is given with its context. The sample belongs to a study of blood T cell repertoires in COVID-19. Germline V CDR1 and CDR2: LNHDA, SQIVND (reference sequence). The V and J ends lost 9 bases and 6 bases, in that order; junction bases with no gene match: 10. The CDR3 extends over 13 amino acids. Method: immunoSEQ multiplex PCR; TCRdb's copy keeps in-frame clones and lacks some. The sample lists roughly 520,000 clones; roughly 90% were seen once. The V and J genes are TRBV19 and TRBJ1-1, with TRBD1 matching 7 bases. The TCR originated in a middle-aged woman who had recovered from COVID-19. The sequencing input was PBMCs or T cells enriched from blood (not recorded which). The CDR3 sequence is CASRSDRDAEAFF. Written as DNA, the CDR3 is TGTGCCAGCCGGTCTGACAGGGACGCTGAAGCTTTCTTT.